The clone carrying this T cell receptor beta chain was detected many times. This entry belongs to a study of blood T cells in healthy people across ages. Per-sample PBMC isolation yielded at least 7 million cells. A minimum of 6 micrograms of total RNA was extracted per sample. Next came a second PCR, run for about 6 to 11 cycles, which used a sample-barcoded 5' primer along with a J-beta primer mix. Unique molecular identifiers of 12 random nucleotides labeled each cDNA. TCRdb re-called the 5' RACE reads with MiXCR, one entry per CDR3 protein. The top ten hold under 30% of the sample, which has 580,000 or so distinct CDR3 sequences, roughly 43% seen once. CDR1 is MNHNY and CDR2 is SVGAGI in the germline V gene (reference sequence). The CDR3 has 14 residues. Trimming took off 5 bases at V and 4 bases at J, with 15 bases between the two ends.

Sequenced sample: blood. The TCR was taken from a man at least 80 years old in good health. The chain is built from TRBV6-6 and TRBJ2-7; unclear D gene. Written as DNA, the CDR3 is TGTGCCAGCAGTCTCGAGGCCGCTGGTTACGAGCAGTACTTC. Translating gives CASSLEAAGYEQYF.